This entry lists 25 T cell receptor beta chains sequenced from one sample in a study of blood T cells in healthy people across ages. With a J-beta primer mix and a sample-barcoded 5' primer, a second PCR ran about 7 to 12 cycles. TCRdb called the 5' RACE reads again in MiXCR, with one record for every CDR3 protein. The top ten clones hold around 24% of a sample with approximately 800,000 distinct CDR3 sequences, roughly 50% of them seen once. Sequencing used blood. The source is a man aged 35 to 55 in good health.

V is TRBV25-1 and J is TRBJ2-6; D unresolved. The length of the CDR3 is 16 residues. The V end lost 0 bases, the J end lost 4 bases, and 10 bases lay between the germline ends. Germline loops: CDR1 MGHDK, CDR2 SYGVNS. This chain's CDR3 is CASSEYSHSGANVLTF. Written as DNA, the CDR3 is TGTGCCAGCAGTGAATATTCCCACTCCGGGGCCAACGTCCTGACTTTC.

This clonotype was counted between two and nine times. The chain recombines TRBV6-5 with TRBJ2-4, with D possibly being TRBD1 or TRBD2 (5 bases each). Looked up from germline, CDR1 is MNHEY and CDR2 is SVGAGI. This CDR3 comprises 14 residues. Trimming took off 8 bases at V and 0 bases at J, with 11 bases between the two ends. CDR3 loop: CASGGLGAKNIQYF. In DNA, the CDR3 is TGTGCCAGCGGGGGTTTAGGAGCCAAAAACATTCAGTACTTC.

The rearrangement joins TRBV6-1 to TRBJ2-1; D tentatively fits TRBD1 or TRBD2 (5 bases each). Matching the DNA end better, TRBJ2-7 makes the J call doubtful. The germline CDR1 and CDR2 sequences are MNHNS and SASEGT. This CDR3 comprises 13 residues. CDR3 bases: TGTGCCAGCAGCCAACCGGGACCCGGGGAGCAGTACTTC. Residues: CASSQPGPGEQYF.

Notes on this clonotype: Its ends do not fully match the called genes, so a read error is possible. DNA of the CDR3: TGTGCTAGCAGCTTAAGGCGTAGCGGTTCCTACAATGAGCAGTTCTTC. Protein sequence: CASSLRRSGSYNEQFF. The J gene is TRBJ2-1, the V gene TRBV7-7, with D perhaps matching TRBD2 (6 bases). The CDR3 totals 16 residues. Germline loops: CDR1 SSHAT, CDR2 FNYEAQ (reference sequence).

V is TRBV3-1 and J is TRBJ2-1; no definite D call. CDR1 is LGHDT and CDR2 is YNNKEL in the germline V gene (reference sequence). Deletions cut 0 bases from V and 4 bases from J, with 16 bases between. This CDR3 region has 17 residues. The CDR3 is CASSQDRREPRYNEQFF. For the CDR3, the DNA is TGTGCCAGCAGCCAAGATCGGCGAGAACCGCGTTACAATGAGCAGTTCTTC.

This clonotype has just a few counts. The rearrangement uses TRBV15 and TRBJ2-3; D call uncertain. The V gene's germline CDR1 is LNHNV and CDR2 YYDKDF (reference sequence). The CDR3 runs 13 residues. V lost 0 bases to trimming and J lost 5 bases, with 6 bases between them. CDR3 coding DNA: TGTGCCACCAGCAGAGATCGCGGAGATACGCAGTATTTT. Protein sequence: CATSRDRGDTQYF.

The chain is built from TRBV12-3 or TRBV12-4 and TRBJ2-5; D is perhaps TRBD2 (6 bases). This CDR3 is 15 amino acids long. V gave up 6 bases and J gave up 11 bases, with 25 bases separating them. The CDR3 protein is CASSRGSSANNEQYF. CDR3 sequence (DNA): TGTGCCAGCAGCCGCGGTTCTAGCGCCAACAATGAGCAGTACTTC.

This clonotype was seen more than once but under ten times. This chain uses TRBV29-1 with TRBJ1-6; TRBD1 aligns across 10 bases. CDR3 length: 12 residues. V gave up 4 bases and J gave up 13 bases; unmatched junction bases: 4. Germline V CDR1 and CDR2: SQVTM, ANQGSEA. CDR3 DNA sequence: TGCAGCGTTGGGGACAGGGGAGTTCCCCTCCACTTT. Translated: CSVGDRGVPLHF.

The chain couples TRBV24-1 to TRBJ2-1; D possibly matches TRBD1 or TRBD2 (5 bases each). Germline CDR1 KGHDR, CDR2 SFDVKD. Between the trimmed V and J ends, which lost 4 bases and 8 bases, there was a span of 23 bases. CDR3 length equals 17 residues. As DNA, the CDR3 is TGTGCCACCAGTGACCCAAATACGGGACGGTATTATGATGAGCAGTTCTTC. This gives the protein CATSDPNTGRYYDEQFF.

This clonotype turned up a few times. This chain links TRBV2 with TRBJ2-5; D ambiguous. In germline, CDR1 is SNHLY, CDR2 FYNNEI. V lost 8 bases to trimming and J lost 2 bases, with 15 bases between them. The CDR3 sequence is 14 residues long. In DNA form, the CDR3 reads TGTGCCAGCCGTGGACCAGAGAAACAAGAGACCCAGTACTTC. It codes for CASRGPEKQETQYF.

This clonotype has more than one count but fewer than ten. The chain is built from TRBV5-1 and TRBJ2-5; D gene uncertain. Germline V lookup: CDR1 SGHRS, CDR2 YFSETQ. V gave up 2 bases and J gave up 5 bases, with 13 bases separating them. This CDR3 has 14 amino acids. The CDR3 region is CASSFGVVQETQYF. The CDR3 coding sequence is TGCGCCAGCAGCTTTGGGGTAGTTCAGGAGACCCAGTACTTC.

This sequence joins TRBV4-3 and TRBJ1-3; D gene ambiguous. This CDR3 contains 15 residues. Looked up from germline, CDR1 is LGHNA and CDR2 is YSLEER. The V end lost 0 bases, the J end lost 3 bases, and 9 bases lay between the germline ends. CDR3 in DNA: TGCGCCAGCAGCCAAGAACCGGGAGGTGGAAACACCATATATTTT. It translates to CASSQEPGGGNTIYF.

This clonotype was picked up a small number of times. This sequence joins TRBV21-1 and TRBJ2-3; TRBD1, the table's D call, was not compared with the DNA. TRBV21-1 is a pseudogene segment. The CDR3 is made up of 15 amino acids. CDR3 protein: CASPTGDRNTDTQYF. For the CDR3, the DNA is TGTGCCAGCCCTACAGGGGACAGAAATACAGATACGCAGTATTTT.

This clonotype was seen only a few times. The V gene is TRBV4-3, the J gene TRBJ1-2, with D possibly being TRBD1 (5 bases). The CDR3 is 13 residues long. CDR1 is LGHNA and CDR2 is YSLEER in the germline V gene. Between the trimmed V and J ends, which lost 1 base and 4 bases, there was a span of 7 bases. CDR3 amino acids: CASSQAQGYGYTF. Written as DNA, the CDR3 is TGCGCCAGCAGCCAAGCCCAGGGCTATGGCTACACCTTC.

This clonotype was found a few times. CDR3 sequence: CASSHRVPRIPEQYF. Written as DNA, the CDR3 is TGTGCCAGCAGCCACAGGGTTCCTCGCATTCCCGAGCAGTACTTC. The rearrangement uses TRBV11-3 and TRBJ2-5, with TRBD1 as a possible D gene (6 bases). The J call is uncertain, as TRBJ2-7 better fits the DNA end. The germline V gene encodes CDR1 SGHNT and CDR2 YENEEA. CDR3 length: 15 amino acids.

The table lists this clonotype with a few counts. V and J are TRBV20-1 and TRBJ2-3; D gene uncertain. This CDR3 is built from 12 residues. V shed 3 bases and J shed 2 bases, with 6 bases lying between them. Germline CDR1 and CDR2: DFQATT and SNEGSKA (reference sequence). DNA of the CDR3: TGCAGTGCTAGGAAGACCACAGATACGCAGTATTTT. Encoded protein: CSARKTTDTQYF.

J is TRBJ1-2 and V is TRBV6-1; perhaps TRBD1 as D (5 bases). Between the trimmed V and J ends, which lost 1 base and 4 bases, there was a span of 13 bases. Germline loops: CDR1 MNHNS, CDR2 SASEGT. The CDR3 has 15 residues. The DNA of the CDR3 is TGTGCCAGCAGTGAAGGGAGAGGGGTAACCTATGGCTACACCTTC. This encodes CASSEGRGVTYGYTF.

In its sample, this clonotype was seen a few times. The V call is TRBV20-1, the J call TRBJ2-7; D possibly corresponds to TRBD2 (6 bases). The CDR3 has 11 amino acids. Germline CDR1 DFQATT, CDR2 SNEGSKA (reference sequence). Trimming removed 7 bases from V and 6 bases from J, with 13 bases in between. Written as DNA, the CDR3 is TGCAGTGTTGGAGGGATCGGCGAGCAGTACTTC. It encodes CSVGGIGEQYF.

V usage is TRBV4-1 and J usage is TRBJ1-3, with a possible D match to TRBD1 (6 bases). Germline assignment: CDR1 MGHRA and CDR2 YSYEKL. V was clipped by 6 bases and J by 0 bases, with 12 bases between them. This CDR3 comprises 15 residues. DNA of the CDR3: TGCGCCAGCAGTCTTGACAGGAACTCTGGAAACACCATATATTTT. Translated, it gives CASSLDRNSGNTIYF.

The chain employs TRBV28 and TRBJ1-1; D gene ambiguous. Trimming stripped 4 bases from V and 0 bases from J, with 6 bases between. The V gene's germline CDR1 is MDHEN and CDR2 SYDVKM. The length of the CDR3 is 13 residues. CDR3 loop: CASSSPMNTEAFF. In nucleotides, the CDR3 is TGTGCCAGCAGTTCTCCGATGAACACTGAAGCTTTCTTT. Full variable domain (missing parts from reference TRBV28 and TRBJ1-1): DVKVTQSSRYLVKRTGEKVFLECVQDMDHENMFWYRQDPGLGLRLIYFSYDVKMKEKGDIPEGYSVSREKKERFSLILESASTNQTSMYLCASSSPMNTEAFFGQGTRLTVV.

The table lists this clonotype with a few counts. The rearrangement uses TRBV7-3 and TRBJ2-3, with D maybe TRBD2 (7 bases). The CDR3 is 14 amino acids. In germline, CDR1 is SGHTA, CDR2 FQGTGA. V shed 2 bases and J shed 6 bases, with 12 bases lying between them. The chain's CDR3 is CASSLRGASDTQYF. CDR3 DNA: TGTGCCAGCAGCTTACGGGGGGCGTCCGATACGCAGTATTTT.

This chain joins TRBV12-3 or TRBV12-4 and TRBJ2-6; TRBD1 matches 8 bases. J gave up 4 bases and V 5 bases, and 19 bases lay outside the gene matches. This CDR3 spans 20 amino acids. The CDR3 protein is CASSLHQGQAFLGGANVLTF. CDR3 DNA: TGTGCCAGCAGTCTTCATCAGGGACAGGCTTTTCTCGGGGGGGCCAACGTCCTGACTTTC.

This clonotype was detected only a few times. As DNA, the CDR3 is TGTGCCAGCAGCTTAGTGGGGGGAAGCCCTAGTGTACAGACCCAGTACTTC. Its protein product is CASSLVGGSPSVQTQYF. This sequence joins TRBV7-6 and TRBJ2-7; a possible D gene is TRBD2 (6 bases). Near its end, the DNA agrees better with TRBJ2-5, so the J call may be wrong. Germline CDR1 is SGHVS and CDR2 is FNYEAQ. The CDR3 length is 17 residues.

This clonotype was seen only a few times. At one end, the junction sequence differs from germline, possibly due to a read error. The genes are TRBV5-1 and TRBJ2-7; no clear D. The end of the DNA is better explained by TRBJ2-5, so the J call may be wrong. The germline gives CDR1 SGHRS, CDR2 YFSETQ. There are 11 residues in the CDR3. CDR3 region: CACRKKETQYF. The CDR3 nucleotides are TGCGCCTGCAGGAAGAAAGAGACCCAGTACTTC.

This clonotype has just one count. The chain carries TRBV14 and TRBJ1-2, with D hard to call. The CDR3 runs to 16 residues. The germline gives CDR1 SGHDN, CDR2 FVKESK. The germline V and J ends were trimmed by 0 bases and 1 base, with 12 bases remaining between them. CDR3 residues: CASSQEIDILNYGYTF. CDR3 nucleotides: TGTGCCAGCAGCCAAGAAATCGACATACTTAACTATGGCTACACCTTC. Together with reference TRBV14 and TRBJ1-2, the CDR3 gives the full variable domain: EAGVTQFPSHSVIEKGQTVTLRCDPISGHDNLYWYRRVMGKEIKFLLHFVKESKQDESGMPNNRFLAERTGGTYSTLKVQPAELEDSGVYFCASSQEIDILNYGYTFGSGTRLTVV.